This is a list of T cell receptor beta chains from one sample in a study of OX40 agonist ivuxolimab in advanced cancers. Here immunoSEQ multiplex PCR was the method, and the copy in TCRdb shows in-frame clones only, minus some. The table records around 120,000 clones, 85% to 90% of them present only once. The input for sequencing was CD4+ or CD8+ T cells sorted from blood, taken in a trial of the OX40 agonist ivuxolimab. These receptors all stem from an adult with an advanced solid tumor such as melanoma, head and neck, liver or kidney cancer. CDR3s include the opening cysteine and the closing phenylalanine or tryptophan. Each record gives: clone size, D gene, J gene, CDR3 length, V gene, CDR3 protein, CDR3 DNA. The D gene is left open where the match is weak. The listing skips clone size in some rows; elsewhere it reads once, few, many or a size class.

>.|.|TRBJ2-3|13|TRBV2
CATREHPRDTQYF
TGTGCCACCAGAGAGCACCCTAGGGACACGCAGTATTTT
>once|.|TRBJ2-1|14|TRBV28
CASNTGASYNEQFF
TGTGCCAGCAACACTGGGGCCTCCTACAATGAGCAGTTCTTC
>.|TRBD1|TRBJ1-1|12|TRBV18
CASSRDRAIAFF
TGTGCCAGCTCACGGGACAGGGCTATTGCTTTCTTT
>.|.|TRBJ2-7|13|TRBV28
CASSLGQGPKQYF
TGTGCCAGCAGTTTAGGTCAGGGGCCAAAGCAGTACTTC
>.|.|TRBJ1-6|13|TRBV11-3
CASSLGGGSPLHF
TGTGCCAGCAGCTTAGGGGGCGGTTCACCCCTCCACTTT
>.|.|TRBJ1-2|12|TRBV5-6
CASSLGDTRYTF
TGTGCCAGCAGCTTGGGGGACACCCGCTACACCTTC
>.|.|TRBJ1-5|14|TRBV7-2
CASSLGQAGQPQHF
TGTGCCAGCAGCTTAGGTCAGGCCGGGCAGCCCCAGCATTTT
>.|.|TRBJ1-2|15|TRBV18
CASSPRRADDYGYTF
TGTGCCAGCTCACCGCGAAGGGCGGATGACTATGGCTACACCTTC
>.|TRBD2|TRBJ2-1|15|TRBV7-2
CASSPRLAGGTEQFF
TGTGCCAGCAGCCCCAGACTAGCGGGGGGGACTGAGCAGTTCTTC
>.|TRBD1|TRBJ2-6|17|TRBV25-1
CASSRHMTGTGANVLTF
TGTGCCAGCAGCCGACACATGACAGGGACTGGGGCCAACGTCCTGACTTTC
>.|.|TRBJ2-1|11|TRBV18
CASSPIREQFF
TGTGCCAGCTCACCGATACGGGAGCAGTTCTTC
>once|.|TRBJ1-3|14|TRBV6-5
CASSYGRAGNTIYF
TGTGCCAGCAGTTATGGAAGGGCTGGAAACACCATATATTTT
>.|TRBD1|TRBJ2-4|17|TRBV6-1
CASSEHGGTGAKNIQYF
TGTGCCAGCAGTGAACATGGGGGGACAGGAGCCAAAAACATTCAGTACTTC
>.|.|TRBJ2-2|14|TRBV7-2
CASSLPLGTGELFF
TGTGCCAGCAGCCTCCCCCTAGGGACCGGGGAGCTGTTTTTT
>.|.|TRBJ1-2|11|TRBV6-1
CATGLHYGYTF
TGTGCCACCGGGTTGCACTATGGCTACACCTTC
>few|.|TRBJ1-6|15|TRBV28
CASSFRSVTYSPLHF
TGTGCCAGCAGTTTTCGGTCGGTGACGTATTCACCCCTCCACTTT
>.|.|TRBJ2-1|15|TRBV11-3
CASSLDDAVYNEQFF
TGTGCCAGCAGCTTAGATGATGCGGTTTACAATGAGCAGTTCTTC
>.|TRBD1|TRBJ1-2|13|TRBV6-5
CASSWDRGYGYTF
TGTGCCAGCAGTTGGGACAGGGGGTATGGCTACACCTTC
>.|.|TRBJ2-1|12|TRBV6-5
CASSQRGNEQFF
TGTGCCAGCAGTCAGCGTGGGAATGAGCAGTTCTTC
>.|.|TRBJ1-5|14|TRBV5-4
CASSLGTANQPQHF
TGTGCCAGCAGCTTGGGGACGGCCAATCAGCCCCAGCATTTT
>.|TRBD1|TRBJ1-5|16|TRBV5-6
CASSFRAGGNNQPQHF
TGTGCCAGCAGCTTTCGGGCAGGGGGCAACAATCAGCCCCAGCATTTT
>.|TRBD1|TRBJ2-3|15|TRBV6-4
CARARRGLKSNTQYF
TGTGCCAGGGCACGCAGGGGGCTTAAATCGAATACGCAGTATTTT
>.|.|TRBJ2-3|12|TRBV7-2
CASSLDWDTQYF
TGTGCCAGCAGCTTAGATTGGGATACGCAGTATTTT
>.|.|TRBJ2-6|16|TRBV28
CASSFLANSGANVLTF
TGTGCCAGCAGTTTTCTTGCGAACTCTGGGGCCAACGTCCTGACTTTC
>.|.|TRBJ1-3|17|TRBV7-9
CASSLGVAGLSGNTIYF
TGTGCCAGCAGCTTAGGGGTCGCGGGTCTCTCTGGAAACACCATATATTTT
>.|.|TRBJ2-1|14|TRBV28
CASMTGGSYNEQFF
TGTGCCAGCATGACCGGGGGTTCCTACAATGAGCAGTTCTTC
>.|TRBD2|TRBJ2-3|14|TRBV7-3
CASRPSGLTDTQYF
TGTGCCAGCAGGCCTAGCGGTCTCACAGATACGCAGTATTTT
>.|.|TRBJ2-5|13|TRBV30
CAWGEKGGKTQYF
TGTGCCTGGGGGGAAAAAGGGGGGAAGACCCAGTACTTC
>.|TRBD2|TRBJ2-1|16|TRBV15
CATSRALAGGPNEQFF
TGTGCCACCAGCAGAGCGCTAGCGGGGGGCCCCAATGAGCAGTTCTTC
>.|TRBD1|TRBJ2-7|15|TRBV19
CASSPGTGATWEQYF
TGTGCCAGTAGTCCAGGGACAGGGGCAACTTGGGAGCAGTACTTC
>.|TRBD1|TRBJ2-7|18|TRBV10-3
CAISESTPDRGRWYEQYF
TGTGCCATCAGTGAGTCGACTCCGGACAGGGGGCGATGGTACGAGCAGTACTTC
>few|.|TRBJ1-2|13|TRBV7-3
CASSPTPGQGYTF
TGTGCCAGCAGCCCAACCCCAGGTCAGGGCTACACCTTC
>.|.|TRBJ1-1|14|TRBV7-9
CASSDGRLNTEAFF
TGTGCCAGCAGCGATGGGCGGTTGAACACTGAAGCTTTCTTT
>.|.|TRBJ1-4|12|TRBV28
CASSTPGEKLFF
TGTGCCAGCAGTACTCCGGGCGAAAAACTGTTTTTT
>.|.|TRBJ2-5|15|TRBV7-2
CASSPYLAPRETQYF
TGTGCCAGCAGCCCGTACCTAGCGCCCCGGGAGACCCAGTACTTC
>.|.|TRBJ2-3|17|TRBV19
CASSMSLGVELTDTQYF
TGTGCCAGTAGTATGAGTCTTGGGGTCGAGTTGACAGATACGCAGTATTTT
>.|TRBD1|TRBJ2-3|15|TRBV11-2
CASSLQGQRTDTQYF
TGTGCCAGCAGCTTACAGGGACAGAGGACAGATACGCAGTATTTT
>.|TRBD1|TRBJ2-3|14|TRBV28
CASSGTGGTDTQYF
TGTGCCAGCAGTGGGACAGGGGGGACAGATACGCAGTATTTT
>.|TRBD1|TRBJ1-2|12|TRBV10-3
CAIVGTGDGYTF
TGTGCCATCGTCGGGACAGGGGATGGCTACACCTTC
>.|.|TRBJ2-4|15|TRBV4-3
CASSQDPGTKNIQYF
TGCGCCAGCAGCCAAGATCCGGGTACCAAAAACATTCAGTACTTC
>once|.|TRBJ2-7|15|TRBV28
CASSPQGTPRNEQYF
TGTGCCAGCAGCCCCCAGGGGACGCCGAGGAACGAGCAGTACTTC
>.|.|TRBJ1-2|13|TRBV7-9
CASSLVQEWGYTF
TGTGCCAGCAGCTTAGTCCAAGAGTGGGGCTACACCTTC
>.|TRBD1|TRBJ1-1|14|TRBV19
CASSITTGDTEAFF
TGTGCCAGTAGTATAACGACAGGGGACACTGAAGCTTTCTTT
>.|.|TRBJ2-4|15|TRBV5-1
CASSLRGEAKNIQYF
TGCGCCAGCAGCTTAAGAGGGGAGGCCAAAAACATTCAGTACTTC
>few|.|TRBJ1-2|12|TRBV7-2
CASRILGIGYTF
TGTGCCAGCAGGATATTAGGGATCGGCTACACCTTC
>.|TRBD1|TRBJ1-5|15|TRBV7-2
CASSPQGGSNQPQHF
TGTGCCAGCAGCCCACAGGGGGGAAGCAATCAGCCCCAGCATTTT
>.|TRBD1|TRBJ2-5|14|TRBV30
CAWSVGQGQETQYF
TGTGCCTGGAGTGTGGGACAGGGGCAAGAGACCCAGTACTTC
>.|.|TRBJ1-2|12|TRBV27
CASSLGSYGYTF
TGTGCCAGCAGTTTAGGCTCCTATGGCTACACCTTC
>once|TRBD1|TRBJ1-1|14|TRBV27
CASSLRDRATEAFF
TGTGCCAGCAGTTTACGGGACAGAGCCACTGAAGCTTTCTTT
>.|.|TRBJ1-2|16|TRBV25-1
CASSPPTGTTNYGYTF
TGTGCCAGCAGTCCTCCAACCGGGACAACTAACTATGGCTACACCTTC
>.|.|TRBJ2-7|13|TRBV5-1
CASSQGGRYEQYF
TGCGCCAGCAGCCAGGGGGGACGGTACGAGCAGTACTTC
>.|TRBD1|TRBJ1-5|18|TRBV25-1
CASNPAPGQGNSNQPQHF
TGTGCCAGCAACCCTGCTCCGGGACAGGGGAATAGCAATCAGCCCCAGCATTTT
>.|.|TRBJ2-7|11|TRBV28
CASSTYSEQYF
TGTGCCAGCAGTACTTACTCCGAGCAGTACTTC
>.|TRBD2|TRBJ2-3|14|TRBV2
CASSGLAGTDTQYF
TGTGCCAGCAGTGGGCTAGCGGGCACAGATACGCAGTATTTT
>.|.|TRBJ1-2|13|TRBV7-2
CASSVQGRDSYTF
TGTGCCAGCAGCGTACAGGGACGGGATAGCTACACCTTC